This passage covers 9 T cell receptor beta chains from one sample sequenced in a study of shared clonotypes between healthy human individuals. Only CD45RO-negative cells positively selected for CCR7 counted as naive CD8 cells, so terminally differentiated effector memory CD45RA+ cells were excluded. Repertoires were generated with immunoSEQ multiplex PCR, while TCRdb's copy carries only in-frame clones and drops some. The table has millions of clones, about 92% seen once; the top ten hold more than 1.5%. The sample comprised naive CD8+ T cells from PBMCs. The origin of the receptors is a man aged 18-30 years in good health. Some clones in this sample may be carry-over from other donors' samples.

The V gene is TRBV5-8, the J gene TRBJ1-2, with TRBD1 matching over 7 bases. Germline assignment: CDR1 SGHTS and CDR2 YDEGEE. Losses at the gene ends were 2 bases for V and 2 bases for J; bases not matched to a gene: 6. The CDR3 runs to 15 residues. The DNA of the CDR3 is TGTGCCAGCAGCTTAACCTACAGGGGAAACTATGGCTACACCTTC. As protein: CASSLTYRGNYGYTF.

The rearrangement uses TRBV2 and TRBJ1-4; 7 bases are a match to TRBD1. The CDR3 has 15 residues. The V gene's germline CDR1 is SNHLY and CDR2 FYNNEI. The trim removed 6 bases at V and 5 bases at J, leaving 9 bases unmatched. Written as DNA, the CDR3 is TGTGCCAGCAGGGCCCGTCGGGACAGAAATGAAAAACTGTTTTTT. This encodes CASRARRDRNEKLFF.

This sequence joins TRBV25-1 and TRBJ2-7; the match to TRBD2 covers 7 bases. The CDR3 loop spans 13 amino acids. The germline CDR1 and CDR2 sequences are MGHDK and SYGVNS. V trimming: 8 bases; J trimming: 2 bases; junction bases outside the gene matches: 6. Here the CDR3 DNA reads TGTGCCAGCGGGGAGCTAGCGGCCTACGAGCAGTACTTC. It is translated as CASGELAAYEQYF.

The chain recombines TRBV5-8 with TRBJ2-7; possibly TRBD2 for D (5 bases). V was clipped by 0 bases and J by 7 bases, with 17 bases between them. The CDR3 runs to 15 residues. The germline gives CDR1 SGHTS, CDR2 YDEGEE. The chain's CDR3 is CASSLGLIAPAEQYF. CDR3 bases: TGTGCCAGCAGCTTGGGACTAATCGCGCCGGCGGAGCAGTACTTC.

The gene calls are TRBV5-5 and TRBJ2-7, with 7 positions matching TRBD1. V was clipped by 5 bases and J by 6 bases; unmatched bases: 11. The CDR3 extends over 14 amino acids. CDR1 is SGHKS, CDR2 YYEKEE, per germline (reference sequence). The CDR3 sequence: CASSYGTAYAEQYF. In DNA, the CDR3 is TGTGCCAGCAGTTACGGGACAGCCTACGCCGAGCAGTACTTC.

The chain uses TRBV27 and TRBJ2-7; D is undetermined. This CDR3 is 12 amino acids long. The germline V and J ends were trimmed by 2 bases and 7 bases, with 9 bases remaining between them. Germline V lookup: CDR1 MNHEY, CDR2 SMNVEV (reference sequence). For the CDR3, the DNA is TGTGCCAGCAGTTTAGTTGGAACGGAGCAGTACTTC. Its translation: CASSLVGTEQYF.

The chain recombines TRBV6-5 with TRBJ1-2, with D unresolved. Trimming removed 0 bases at V and 4 bases at J, with 12 bases between. The germline gives CDR1 MNHEY, CDR2 SVGAGI. CDR3 size: 15 residues. This CDR3 is CASSYSEGVGYGYTF. In nucleotides, the CDR3 is TGTGCCAGCAGTTACTCGGAGGGAGTGGGCTATGGCTACACCTTC.

This clone was detected only a few times. The V gene is TRBV28, the J gene TRBJ1-1, with TRBD1 matching 7 bases. The length of the CDR3 is 15 residues. Germline CDR1 and CDR2: MDHEN and SYDVKM. Unmatched junction bases numbered 6, after V lost 5 bases and J lost 0 bases. The CDR3 spells CASSGGTELNTEAFF. In nucleotides, the CDR3 is TGTGCCAGCAGTGGAGGGACAGAACTGAACACTGAAGCTTTCTTT.

The rearrangement links TRBV28 to TRBJ1-3; maybe TRBD1 (5 bases). CDR1 is MDHEN, CDR2 SYDVKM, per germline. This CDR3 has 16 amino acids. V dropped 3 bases and J dropped 2 bases, with 14 bases sitting between them. The DNA for the CDR3 is TGTGCCAGCAGTTTGGGAGGTTCAGGGCCTGGAAACACCATATATTTT. Residues: CASSLGGSGPGNTIYF.